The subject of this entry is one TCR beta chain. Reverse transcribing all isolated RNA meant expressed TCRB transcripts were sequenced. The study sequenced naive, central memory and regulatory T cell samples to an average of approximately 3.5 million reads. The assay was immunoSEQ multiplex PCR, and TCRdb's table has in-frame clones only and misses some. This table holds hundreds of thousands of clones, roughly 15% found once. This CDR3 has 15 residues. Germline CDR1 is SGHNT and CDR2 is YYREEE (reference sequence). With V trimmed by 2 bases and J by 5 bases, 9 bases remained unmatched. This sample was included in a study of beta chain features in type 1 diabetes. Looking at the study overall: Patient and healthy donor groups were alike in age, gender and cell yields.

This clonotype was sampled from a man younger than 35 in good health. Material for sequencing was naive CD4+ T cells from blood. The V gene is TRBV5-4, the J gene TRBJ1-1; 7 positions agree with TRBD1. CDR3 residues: CASSLIDRVGTEAFF. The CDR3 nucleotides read TGTGCCAGCAGCTTAATCGACAGGGTCGGGACTGAAGCTTTCTTT.